The 31 T cell receptor beta chains listed next were all sequenced from one sample in a study of blood T cell repertoires in COVID-19. Sequenced by immunoSEQ multiplex PCR; TCRdb stores in-frame clones only, minus some. Of more than 300,000 clones in the sample, 90% to 95% were seen once. Source material: PBMCs or T cells enriched from blood (not recorded which). The receptors originated from a woman aged 25-40 years who had been exposed to COVID-19.

The chain links TRBV4-1 to TRBJ2-2; TRBD2 agrees at 12 bases. V was clipped by 7 bases and J by 1 base; unmatched bases: 1. The CDR3 extends over 15 amino acids. Germline lookup yields CDR1 MGHRA and CDR2 YSYEKL. The CDR3 loop is CASKTSGGNTGELFF. DNA of the CDR3: TGCGCCAGCAAGACTAGCGGGGGGAACACCGGGGAGCTGTTTTTT.

This sequence joins TRBV5-6 and TRBJ1-4; 9 nucleotides agree with TRBD1. The V segment lost 4 bases and the J segment 5 bases; nucleotides outside the gene matches: 6. The length of the CDR3 is 15 residues. The V gene's germline CDR1 is SGHDT and CDR2 YYEEEE. DNA for the CDR3: TGTGCCAGCAGCGCAAAACAGGGGGCGAATGAAAAACTGTTTTTT. Protein product: CASSAKQGANEKLFF.

The V call is TRBV12-5, the J call TRBJ2-7; TRBD1 aligns across 8 bases. The V gene's germline CDR1 is LGHNT and CDR2 FRNRAP. J gave up 7 bases and V 7 bases, and 9 bases lay outside the gene matches. There are 13 residues in the CDR3. The chain's CDR3 is CASVSRQGWEQYF. Here the CDR3 DNA reads TGTGCTAGTGTTTCAAGACAGGGGTGGGAGCAGTACTTC.

V is TRBV7-8 and J is TRBJ2-2; no definite D call. V was clipped by 5 bases and J by 1 base, with 8 bases between them. Germline CDR1 SGHVS, CDR2 FQNEAQ. This CDR3 has 14 residues. The CDR3 here is CASSLSGNTGELFF. The CDR3 nucleotides read TGTGCCAGCAGCCTCTCAGGGAACACCGGGGAGCTGTTTTTT.

This chain connects TRBV5-4 to TRBJ1-1; 7 nucleotides match TRBD1. CDR3 size: 17 residues. V lost 4 bases, J lost 3 bases, and 15 bases stayed unmatched. CDR1 is SGHNT, CDR2 YYREEE, per germline (reference sequence). The chain's CDR3 is CASSPMVPGTADTEAFF. Here the CDR3 DNA reads TGTGCCAGCAGCCCAATGGTACCCGGGACAGCAGACACTGAAGCTTTCTTT. Based on the CDR3 plus reference TRBV5-4 and TRBJ1-1, the full variable domain is ETGVTQSPTHLIKTRGQQVTLRCSSQSGHNTVSWYQQALGQGPQFIFQYYREEENGRGNFPPRFSGLQFPNYSSELNVNALELDDSALYLCASSPMVPGTADTEAFFGQGTRLTVV.

This clone has only one observation. CDR3 bases: TGCAGCGTGGGTCCGGGACTGACGAACACTGAAGCTTTCTTT. Encoded protein: CSVGPGLTNTEAFF. The chain recombines TRBV29-1 with TRBJ1-1, with D perhaps matching TRBD1 (5 bases). Trimming removed 6 bases from V and 1 base from J, with 15 bases in between. Germline V lookup: CDR1 SQVTM, CDR2 ANQGSEA. The CDR3 is 14 amino acids.

V usage is TRBV29-1 and J usage is TRBJ2-7; 7 positions match TRBD2. Trimming cost V 4 bases and J 5 bases; bases outside gene matches: 14. Per the germline V gene, CDR1 is SQVTM and CDR2 is ANQGSEA. CDR3 length equals 15 residues. In nucleotides, the CDR3 is TGCAGCGTTGGTCTCCCGGGGGGTTCTCGGGACGAGCAGTACTTC. It encodes CSVGLPGGSRDEQYF.

The chain uses TRBV7-3 and TRBJ2-2; 9 bases are shared with TRBD1. CDR1 is SGHTA, CDR2 FQGTGA, per germline. J gave up 5 bases and V 6 bases, and 10 bases lay outside the gene matches. The CDR3 has 16 amino acids. In DNA, the CDR3 is TGTGCCAGCAGTTTTACAGGGGGCGCGGGTACCGGGGAGCTGTTTTTT. Translating it yields CASSFTGGAGTGELFF.

The gene calls are TRBV4-3 and TRBJ1-1, with unresolved D. The V gene's germline CDR1 is LGHNA and CDR2 YSLEER. V was trimmed by 2 bases and J by 1 base, leaving 5 bases between them. This CDR3 is built from 13 residues. CDR3: CASSQRQNTEAFF. In DNA, the CDR3 is TGCGCCAGCAGCCAACGACAGAACACTGAAGCTTTCTTT.

The rearrangement joins TRBV20-1 to TRBJ2-7; D possibly corresponds to TRBD2 (5 bases). CDR3 length: 11 amino acids. V was trimmed by 6 bases and J by 6 bases, leaving 12 bases between them. Germline V gene data show CDR1 as DFQATT and CDR2 as SNEGSKA (reference sequence). For the CDR3, the DNA is TGCAGTGCGCGCCCCGAGGGCGAGCAGTACTTC. This codes for CSARPEGEQYF.

The chain combines TRBV6-5 with TRBJ1-5, with D maybe TRBD1 (5 bases). Germline CDR1 reads MNHEY; CDR2 reads SVGAGI. V lost 2 bases and J lost 0, with 8 bases in between. This CDR3 region has 15 residues. The CDR3 coding sequence is TGTGCCAGCAGTTACGACAGTAATAGCAATCAGCCCCAGCATTTT. Its translation is CASSYDSNSNQPQHF.

The chain links TRBV2 to TRBJ1-1; TRBD1 is a possible D gene (5 bases). There are 16 residues in the CDR3. Trimming removed 5 bases from V and 4 bases from J, with 20 bases in between. CDR1 is SNHLY, CDR2 FYNNEI, per germline. The CDR3 DNA reads as TGTGCCAGCAGTCCTCGGGCAGGGAGGATTGGCACTGAAGCTTTCTTT. Its translation: CASSPRAGRIGTEAFF.

This sequence joins TRBV7-9 and TRBJ2-7; D might be TRBD2 (6 bases). Germline loops: CDR1 SEHNR, CDR2 FQNEAQ (reference sequence). V was shortened by 4 bases and J by 3 bases, with 13 bases between the two germline ends. The CDR3 contains 14 residues. The CDR3 reads CASSSQEGSYEQYF. CDR3 DNA: TGTGCCAGCAGCTCTCAGGAGGGTAGCTACGAGCAGTACTTC.

The CDR3, as DNA: TGTGCCAGCAGTCCGACAGGGGGCCCTGACACAGATACGCAGTATTTT. As protein: CASSPTGGPDTDTQYF. The V gene is TRBV7-9, the J gene TRBJ2-3; 10 bases fit TRBD1. Losses at the gene ends were 6 bases for V and 2 bases for J; bases not matched to a gene: 8. Germline V CDR1 and CDR2: SEHNR, FQNEAQ (reference sequence). The CDR3 is made up of 16 amino acids.

The V call is TRBV19, the J call TRBJ1-5; D ambiguous. In germline, CDR1 is LNHDA, CDR2 SQIVND (reference sequence). The CDR3 runs 13 residues. The V gene lost 1 base and the J gene lost 5 bases, with 6 bases spanning the gap. The CDR3 is CASSIAGYQPQHF. CDR3 sequence (DNA): TGTGCCAGTAGTATAGCGGGTTATCAGCCCCAGCATTTT. Looking up the rest from reference TRBV19 and TRBJ1-5 gives the full variable domain: DGGITQSPKYLFRKEGQNVTLSCEQNLNHDAMYWYRQDPGQGLRLIYYSQIVNDFQKGDIAEGYSVSREKKESFPLTVTSAQKNPTAFYLCASSIAGYQPQHFGDGTRLSIL.

The chain links TRBV3-1 (or the pseudogene TRBV3-2) to TRBJ2-1; D is unresolved. The CDR3 is 14 residues long. V lost 0 bases, J lost 1 base, and 4 bases lay in between. Per germline, CDR1 LGHDT and CDR2 YNNKEL (reference sequence). As DNA, the CDR3 is TGTGCCAGCAGCCAAGAGAGTTCCTACAATGAGCAGTTCTTC. It yields the protein CASSQESSYNEQFF.

This sequence joins TRBV27 and TRBJ1-2, with 8 nucleotides matching TRBD1. CDR1 is MNHEY and CDR2 is SMNVEV in the germline V gene (reference sequence). The CDR3 has 15 amino acids. V dropped 10 bases and J dropped 8; count of bases not matched to a gene: 18. DNA for the CDR3: TGTGCCAACAACCTACCCGGACAGGGCCGGCGCGGCTACACCTTC. Its translation is CANNLPGQGRRGYTF.

The rearrangement links TRBV11-2 to TRBJ2-1; D possibly corresponds to TRBD2 (7 bases). The V end lost 3 bases, the J end lost 8 bases, and 14 bases lay between the germline ends. The CDR3 is 14 residues long. Germline CDR1 SGHAT, CDR2 FQNNGV. CDR3 in DNA: TGTGCCAGCAGCTTGTTTGGGGGGGCATATGAGCAGTTCTTC. Translation: CASSLFGGAYEQFF.

This clone has more than one count but fewer than ten. The CDR3 sequence is CASSDPLIRGLKNTGELFF. The CDR3 DNA follows: TGTGCCAGCAGCGACCCCCTAATCCGGGGGTTAAAGAACACCGGGGAGCTGTTTTTT. The chain has TRBV9 and TRBJ2-2; tentatively, D is TRBD2 (6 bases). The germline V gene has CDR1 SGDLS and CDR2 YYNGEE. Trimming cost V 3 bases and J 1 base, with 22 bases left between them. The CDR3 has 19 amino acids.

The gene calls are TRBV7-2 and TRBJ2-2; 9 nucleotides align to TRBD2. Germline V gives CDR1 SGHTA, CDR2 FQGNSA. V was pared by 0 bases and J by 1 base, with 0 bases of the junction left unmatched. The CDR3 is 16 residues long. CDR3 nucleotides: TGTGCCAGCAGCTTAGCTAGCGGGGGGAACACCGGGGAGCTGTTTTTT. The encoded protein is CASSLASGGNTGELFF.

The chain uses TRBV6-5 and TRBJ1-6; D is perhaps TRBD1 (6 bases). The CDR3 spans 15 residues. Germline CDR1 and CDR2: MNHEY and SVGAGI. With 7 bases removed from V and 3 bases from J, the gap between germline ends came to 13 bases. As DNA, the CDR3 is TGTGCCAGCACCCCCGGGACAAGCTATAATTCACCCCTCCACTTT. Amino acids: CASTPGTSYNSPLHF.

This chain connects TRBV5-1 to TRBJ1-2; 12 bases are shared with TRBD1. The CDR3 contains 15 residues. V was clipped by 4 bases and J by 4 bases; unmatched bases: 5. Germline V gene data show CDR1 as SGHRS and CDR2 as YFSETQ. For the CDR3, the DNA is TGCGCCAGCAGCGATGGGACAGGGGGCGCCTATGGCTACACCTTC. Its protein product is CASSDGTGGAYGYTF. Together with reference TRBV5-1 and TRBJ1-2, the CDR3 gives the full variable domain: KAGVTQTPRYLIKTRGQQVTLSCSPISGHRSVSWYQQTPGQGLQFLFEYFSETQRNKGNFPGRFSGRQFSNSRSEMNVSTLELGDSALYLCASSDGTGGAYGYTFGSGTRLTVV.

V and J are TRBV7-9 and TRBJ2-5, with a weak D call TRBD2 (6 bases). V was cut by 5 bases and J by 2 bases, with 15 bases left in between. In germline, CDR1 is SEHNR, CDR2 FQNEAQ (reference sequence). The CDR3 sequence is 15 residues long. CDR3 bases: TGTGCCAGCAGCCCCGGGCCGGGAGTACAAGAGACCCAGTACTTC. Its translation: CASSPGPGVQETQYF.

The chain is built from TRBV5-1 and TRBJ1-2; the D gene is possibly TRBD1 (6 bases). Germline V gene data show CDR1 as SGHRS and CDR2 as YFSETQ. Trimming cost V 4 bases and J 7 bases, with 11 bases left between them. CDR3 length: 12 residues. The DNA for the CDR3 is TGCGCCAGCAGCACCCAGGGGTTTGGCTACACCTTC. Translation gives CASSTQGFGYTF.

This clone was found once. The chain uses TRBV2 and TRBJ1-2; D is possibly TRBD1 (5 bases). The V gene lost 7 bases and the J gene lost 7 bases, with 16 bases spanning the gap. CDR1 and CDR2 (germline): SNHLY, FYNNEI. CDR3 length: 13 residues. The CDR3: CASIAQDGGGYTF. Here the CDR3 DNA reads TGTGCCAGCATAGCCCAAGACGGGGGTGGCTACACCTTC.

J is TRBJ1-5 and V is TRBV7-8; possible D gene TRBD1, 5 bases. V was trimmed by 5 bases and J by 4 bases, leaving 9 bases between them. The CDR3 length is 13 residues. Germline V lookup: CDR1 SGHVS, CDR2 FQNEAQ. The CDR3 loop is CASSLTENQPQHF. CDR3 DNA: TGTGCCAGCAGCCTGACAGAGAATCAGCCCCAGCATTTT.

This chain links TRBV7-9 with TRBJ1-6; 10 bases align to TRBD1. The trim removed 4 bases at V and 5 bases at J, leaving 8 bases unmatched. Germline V gene lookup returns CDR1 SEHNR and CDR2 FQNEAQ (reference sequence). The CDR3 extends over 17 amino acids. This CDR3 reads CASSSTGGRGHNSPLHF. The CDR3, as DNA: TGTGCCAGCAGCTCGACAGGGGGCCGGGGGCATAATTCACCCCTCCACTTT. Drawing the rest from reference TRBV7-9 and TRBJ1-6, the complete variable domain is DTGVSQNPRHKITKRGQNVTFRCDPISEHNRLYWYRQTLGQGPEFLTYFQNEAQLEKSRLLSDRFSAERPKGSFSTLEIQRTEQGDSAMYLCASSSTGGRGHNSPLHFGNGTRLTVT.

CDR3 protein: CAAHRGGGYTF. DNA for the CDR3: TGTGCCGCCCATCGAGGGGGTGGCTACACCTTC. V usage is TRBV6-5 and J usage is TRBJ1-2, with D maybe TRBD1 (6 bases). This CDR3 region has 11 residues. The ends were cut back, 11 bases at V and 7 bases at J, with 14 bases in the middle. The germline V gene encodes CDR1 MNHEY and CDR2 SVGAGI.

V is TRBV5-1 and J is TRBJ2-1; the D gene is possibly TRBD1 (5 bases). CDR3 length: 13 residues. V shed 0 bases and J shed 8 bases, with 9 bases lying between them. Germline lookup yields CDR1 SGHRS and CDR2 YFSETQ. The CDR3 region is CASSLGARDEQFF. CDR3 in DNA: TGCGCCAGCAGCTTGGGTGCCAGGGATGAGCAGTTCTTC.

The CDR3 DNA follows: TGTGCCAGCAGCTTAGATCTACCGAACACTGAAGCTTTCTTT. It codes for CASSLDLPNTEAFF. The rearrangement joins TRBV11-2 to TRBJ1-1, with D uncertain. Germline CDR1 and CDR2: SGHAT and FQNNGV. The V end was cut by 0 bases, the J end by 1 base, with 6 bases between. The CDR3 covers 14 residues.

This chain joins TRBV7-9 and TRBJ2-3; D uncertain. CDR3 length: 13 amino acids. The V and J ends lost 5 bases and 4 bases respectively, with 10 bases between them. In germline, CDR1 is SEHNR, CDR2 FQNEAQ (reference sequence). The CDR3: CASSADTPDTQYF. In DNA form, the CDR3 reads TGTGCCAGCAGCGCAGACACTCCAGATACGCAGTATTTT.